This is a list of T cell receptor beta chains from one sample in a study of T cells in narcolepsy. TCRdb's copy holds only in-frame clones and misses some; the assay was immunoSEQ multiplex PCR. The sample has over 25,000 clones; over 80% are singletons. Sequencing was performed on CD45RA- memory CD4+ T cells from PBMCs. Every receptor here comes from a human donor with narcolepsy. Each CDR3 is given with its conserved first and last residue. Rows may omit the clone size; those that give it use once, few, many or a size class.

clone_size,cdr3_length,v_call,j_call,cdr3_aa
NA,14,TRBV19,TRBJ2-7,CASRPGLAVYEQYF
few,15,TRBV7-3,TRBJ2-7,CASSETGTGLHEQYF
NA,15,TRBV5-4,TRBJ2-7,CASSGAGQGNYEQYF
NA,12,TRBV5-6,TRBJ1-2,CASSSSSYGYTF
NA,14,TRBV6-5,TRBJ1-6,CASSRGLRNSPLHF
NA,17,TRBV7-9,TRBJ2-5,CASSLRAGLAGRETQYF
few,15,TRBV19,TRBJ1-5,CASSYPGRREQPQHF
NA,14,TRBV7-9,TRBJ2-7,CASSLSGFAYEQYF
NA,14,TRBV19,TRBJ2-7,CASSHMEGVYEQYF
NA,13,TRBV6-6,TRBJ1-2,CASSYLQGNGYTF
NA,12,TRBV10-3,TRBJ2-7,CAISEVTGEQYF
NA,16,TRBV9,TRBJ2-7,CASSVGASGGTGEQYF
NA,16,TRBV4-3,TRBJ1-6,CASSQDLGRRDSPLHF
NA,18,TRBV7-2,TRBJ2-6,CASSLVGTGGSGANVLTF
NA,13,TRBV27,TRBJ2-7,CASRSSGGGEQYF
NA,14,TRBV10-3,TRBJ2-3,CAISESGGADTQYF
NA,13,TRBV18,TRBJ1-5,CASSPGRGQPQHF
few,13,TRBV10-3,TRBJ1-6,CAISDRGASPLHF
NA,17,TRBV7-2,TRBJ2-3,CASSPLPSGGPSDTQYF
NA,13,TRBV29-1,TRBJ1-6,CSVLEGVNSPLHF
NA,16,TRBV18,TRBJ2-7,CASSPRLLTEGSEQYF
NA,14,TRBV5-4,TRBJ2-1,CASSLAGRYNEQFF
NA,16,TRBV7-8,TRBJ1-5,CASSLWGTGGHQPQHF
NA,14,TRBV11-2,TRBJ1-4,CASSPRTGNEKLFF
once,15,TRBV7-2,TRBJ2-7,CASSLAGPSSYEQYF
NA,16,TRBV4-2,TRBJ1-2,CASSPDSGTLSYGYTF
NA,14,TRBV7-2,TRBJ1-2,CASSTPTGSGGYTF
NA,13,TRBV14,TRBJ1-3,CASSQNLGNTIYF
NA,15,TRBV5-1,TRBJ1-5,CASSLAGGSNQPQHF
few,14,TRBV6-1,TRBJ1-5,CASSEGTPYQPQHF
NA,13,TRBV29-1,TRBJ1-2,CSANSPRDYGYTF
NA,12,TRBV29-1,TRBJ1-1,CSGYRVNTEAFF
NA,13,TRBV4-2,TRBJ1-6,CASSPGQGSPLHF
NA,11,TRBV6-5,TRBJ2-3,CASSSPDTQYF
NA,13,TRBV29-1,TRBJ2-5,CSVSQGAGETQYF
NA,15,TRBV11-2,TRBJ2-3,CASSLTIGATDTQYF
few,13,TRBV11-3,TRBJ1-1,CASSSPDSKVAFF
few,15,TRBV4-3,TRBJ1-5,CASSLEAYSNQPQHF
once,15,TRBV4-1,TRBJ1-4,CASSLGQLENEKLFF
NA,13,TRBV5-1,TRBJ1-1,CASSWGAVTEAFF
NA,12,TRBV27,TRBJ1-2,CASSTNGGGYTF
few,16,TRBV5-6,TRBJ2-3,CASSLNGQGYSDTQYF
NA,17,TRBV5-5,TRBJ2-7,CASSLSNRVRDSYEQYF
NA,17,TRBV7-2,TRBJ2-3,CASSLIAGATGTDTQYF
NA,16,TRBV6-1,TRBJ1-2,CASSEALRAVNYGYTF
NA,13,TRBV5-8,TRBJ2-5,CASSWRGGQTQYF
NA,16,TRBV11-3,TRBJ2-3,CASSRPGGKGTDTQYF
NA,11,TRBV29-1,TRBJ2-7,CSAGGYYEQYF
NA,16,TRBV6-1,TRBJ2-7,CASSELAGGPIGEQYF
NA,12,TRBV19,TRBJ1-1,CASSRQGGEAFF
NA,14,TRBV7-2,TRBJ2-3,CASSPSSVTDTQYF
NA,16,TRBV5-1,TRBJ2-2,CASSSPDRGPTGELFF
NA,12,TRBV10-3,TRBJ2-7,CAISDGSYEQYF
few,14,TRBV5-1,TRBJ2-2,CASSPLGQTGELFF
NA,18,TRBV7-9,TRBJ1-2,CASSLKHGAGSQHYGYTF